The rows below give T cell receptor beta chains drawn from one sample of a study of brain T cells in children with intractable seizures. Clones were read by immunoSEQ multiplex PCR, and TCRdb kept only the in-frame ones, dropping some. Of about 8,000 clones listed, roughly 73% are singletons. Here the sequenced sample was resected brain tissue, taken at surgery. The receptors originated from a boy younger than two with tuberous sclerosis and intractable seizures. The CDR3 runs from the conserved cysteine through the conserved F or W. The D gene is left open where the match is weak. Rows may omit the clone size; those that give it use once, few, many or a size class.

TRBV7-9	TRBD1	TRBJ2-2	NA	TGTGCCAGCAGCCTCACTGGACAGGGGGTGAGAACCGGGGAGCTGTTTTTT	CASSLTGQGVRTGELFF
TRBV5-1	NA	TRBJ1-2	large	TGCGCCAGCACCTTAGCCGGCGTCGCCACCTTC	CASTLAGVATF
TRBV6-1	TRBD2	TRBJ2-3	NA	TGTGCCGCTCCCGGGACTAGGGGTGATGGAGATACGCAGTATTTT	CAAPGTRGDGDTQYF
TRBV7-9	NA	TRBJ1-5	NA	TGTGCCAGCAGCTTAGCAGCTAGCAATCAGCCCCAGCATTTT	CASSLAASNQPQHF
TRBV14	TRBD1	TRBJ1-1	NA	TGTGCCAGCAGCCTATCGACAGGGTGGGGAAACACTGAAGCTTTCTTT	CASSLSTGWGNTEAFF
TRBV3-1/TRBV3-2	NA	TRBJ2-1	large	TGTGCCAGCAGCCCCCTCAACAATGAGCAGTTCTTC	CASSPLNNEQFF
TRBV18	TRBD1	TRBJ1-2	NA	TGTGCCAGCTCACCACCGGACAGGGTAGGCTATGGCTACACCTTC	CASSPPDRVGYGYTF
TRBV7-3	NA	TRBJ2-3	NA	TGTGCCAGCAGCTCCAAGCCCCGGGACTGGCAGTATTTT	CASSSKPRDWQYF
TRBV2	NA	TRBJ1-1	few	TGTGCCAGCGACGGATTGAACACTGAAGCTTTCTTT	CASDGLNTEAFF
TRBV6-6	NA	TRBJ2-5	NA	TGTGCCATCAGGACAGTCCAAGAGACCCAGTACTTC	CAIRTVQETQYF